This TCR beta chain was recovered during a study of cytomegalovirus exposure and HLA in healthy donors. Study-level information: Researchers found that roughly 81% of about 400 genotyped donors fell within the Caucasian-associated ancestry cluster.

Study-level results: Later work found most CMV-associated TCR beta chains apparently HLA-restricted.

The table lists this clone with a count of one. No antigen is known for it. PCR employed 60 Vbeta and 13 Jbeta primers. TCRdb keeps only in-frame clones here, not all; method: immunoSEQ multiplex PCR. This table holds under 130,000 clones, about 80% found once. The CDR3 extends over 16 amino acids. Germline V gives CDR1 SGHAT, CDR2 FQNNGV. The ends were cut back, 1 base at V and 4 bases at J, with 13 bases in the middle. This chain uses TRBV11-2 with TRBJ2-2; D might be TRBD1 (6 bases). The source material was PBMCs. The sequence was collected from a man in his forties or fifties in good health and CMV-seropositive. In nucleotides, the CDR3 is TGTGCCAGCAGCTTAGGGAGTTGGGGGCCCACCGGGGAGCTGTTTTTT. It is translated as CASSLGSWGPTGELFF.